In its sample, the clone carrying this T cell receptor (beta chain) was seen many times. As yet, its antigen is unknown. The germline gives CDR1 SGHVS, CDR2 FNYEAQ. The CDR3 is 15 amino acids. V was cut by 0 bases and J by 4 bases, with 12 bases left in between. This specimen belongs to a study of T cell repertoires in cytomegalovirus infection. TCRdb used MiXCR to reprocess the reads, holding one entry per CDR3 protein. The table has tens of thousands of distinct CDR3 sequences, 20% to 30% seen once. The sample in question was CD8+ T cells from cultured PBMCs, obtained from culture after CMV antigen stimulation. This TCR derives from a human donor in good health (CMV status not recorded). Some clones in this sample may be carry-over from other donors' samples. This rearrangement joins TRBV7-6 to TRBJ2-5; weak D call: TRBD1 (5 bases). The CDR3 region is CASSLAETARETQYF. DNA of the CDR3: TGTGCCAGCAGCTTAGCGGAGACAGCGAGAGAGACCCAGTACTTC. Drawing the rest from reference TRBV7-6 and TRBJ2-5, the complete variable domain is GAGVSQSPRYKVTKRGQDVALRCDPISGHVSLYWYRQALGQGPEFLTYFNYEAQQDKSGLPNDRFSAERPEGSISTLTIQRTEQRDSAMYRCASSLAETARETQYFGPGTRLLVL.